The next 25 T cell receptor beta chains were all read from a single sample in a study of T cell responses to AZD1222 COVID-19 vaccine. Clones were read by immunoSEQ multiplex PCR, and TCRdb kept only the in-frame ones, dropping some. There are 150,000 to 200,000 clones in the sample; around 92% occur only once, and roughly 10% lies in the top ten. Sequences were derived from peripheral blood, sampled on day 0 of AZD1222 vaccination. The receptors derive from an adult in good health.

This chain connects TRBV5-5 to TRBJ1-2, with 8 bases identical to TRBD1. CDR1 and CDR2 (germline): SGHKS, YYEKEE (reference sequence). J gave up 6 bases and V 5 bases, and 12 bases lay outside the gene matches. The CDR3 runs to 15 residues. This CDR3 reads CASRRGQELADGYTF. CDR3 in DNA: TGTGCCAGCAGACGGGGACAGGAACTCGCGGATGGCTACACCTTC.

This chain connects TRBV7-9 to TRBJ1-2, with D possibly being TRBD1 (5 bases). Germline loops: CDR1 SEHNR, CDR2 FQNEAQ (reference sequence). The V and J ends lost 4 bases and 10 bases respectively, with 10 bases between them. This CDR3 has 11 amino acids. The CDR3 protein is CASSWGGDYTF. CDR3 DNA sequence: TGTGCCAGCAGCTGGGGAGGGGACTACACCTTC.

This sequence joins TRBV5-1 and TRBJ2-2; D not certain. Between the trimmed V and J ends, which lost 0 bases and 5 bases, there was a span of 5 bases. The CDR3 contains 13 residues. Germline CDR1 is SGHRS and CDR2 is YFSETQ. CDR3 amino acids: CASSLGGTGELFF. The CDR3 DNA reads TGCGCCAGCAGCTTGGGCGGAACCGGGGAGCTGTTTTTT.

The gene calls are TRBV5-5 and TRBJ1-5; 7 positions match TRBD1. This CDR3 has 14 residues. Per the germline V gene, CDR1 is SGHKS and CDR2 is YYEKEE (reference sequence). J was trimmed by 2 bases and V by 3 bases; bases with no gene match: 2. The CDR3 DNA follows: TGTGCCAGCAGCTGGGGGACAGGCAATCAGCCCCAGCATTTT. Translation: CASSWGTGNQPQHF.

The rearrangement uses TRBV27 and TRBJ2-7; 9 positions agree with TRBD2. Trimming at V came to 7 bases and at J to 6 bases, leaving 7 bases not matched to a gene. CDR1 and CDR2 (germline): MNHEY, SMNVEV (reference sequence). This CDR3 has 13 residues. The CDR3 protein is CASKKRGAGEQYV. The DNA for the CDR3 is TGTGCCAGCAAAAAGCGGGGGGCAGGCGAGCAGTACGTC.

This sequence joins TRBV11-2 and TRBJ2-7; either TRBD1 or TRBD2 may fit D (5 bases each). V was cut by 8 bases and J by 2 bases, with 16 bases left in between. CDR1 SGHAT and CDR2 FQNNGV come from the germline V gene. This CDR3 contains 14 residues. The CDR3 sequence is CASGARAFTYEQYF. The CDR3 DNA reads TGTGCCAGCGGGGCGAGGGCTTTCACCTACGAGCAGTACTTC.

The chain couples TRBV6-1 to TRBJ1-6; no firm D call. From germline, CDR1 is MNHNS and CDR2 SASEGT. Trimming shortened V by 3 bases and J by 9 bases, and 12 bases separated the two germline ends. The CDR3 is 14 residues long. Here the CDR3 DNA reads TGTGCCAGCAGTGATGGCCCCCGAGGTTCACCCCTCCACTTT. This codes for CASSDGPRGSPLHF.

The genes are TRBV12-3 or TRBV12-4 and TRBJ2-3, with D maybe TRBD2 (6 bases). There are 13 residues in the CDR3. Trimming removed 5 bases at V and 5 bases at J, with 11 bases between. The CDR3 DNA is TGTGCCAGCAGTCCCGGGACTTTAGATACGCAGTATTTT. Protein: CASSPGTLDTQYF.

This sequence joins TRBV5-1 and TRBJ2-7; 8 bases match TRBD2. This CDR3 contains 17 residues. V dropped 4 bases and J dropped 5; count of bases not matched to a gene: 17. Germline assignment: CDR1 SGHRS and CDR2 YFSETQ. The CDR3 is CASSPLGLLAGQDEQYF. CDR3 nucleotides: TGCGCCAGCAGCCCCCTAGGGTTGCTAGCGGGCCAGGACGAGCAGTACTTC.

The CDR3 DNA is TGTGCCAGCAGCCCCACAGGGGGCGGAGGCTACACCTTC. Its protein is CASSPTGGGGYTF. The chain links TRBV3-1 (or the pseudogene TRBV3-2) to TRBJ1-2, with 9 bases aligning to TRBD1. The CDR3 spans 13 residues. Germline-derived CDR1 and CDR2 are LGHDT and YNNKEL (reference sequence). J was trimmed by 8 bases and V by 4 bases; bases with no gene match: 5.

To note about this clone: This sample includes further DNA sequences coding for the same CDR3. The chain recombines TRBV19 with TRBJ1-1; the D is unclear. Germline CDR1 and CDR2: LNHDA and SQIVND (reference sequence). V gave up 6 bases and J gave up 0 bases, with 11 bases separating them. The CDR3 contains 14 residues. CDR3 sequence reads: CASSPAGLNTEAFF. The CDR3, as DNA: TGTGCCAGTAGCCCGGCCGGGTTGAACACTGAAGCTTTCTTT.

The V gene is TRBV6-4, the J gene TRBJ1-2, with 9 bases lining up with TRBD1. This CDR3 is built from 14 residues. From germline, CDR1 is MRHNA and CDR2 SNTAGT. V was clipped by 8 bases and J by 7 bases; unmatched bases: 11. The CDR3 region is CASSSGTGLIGYTF. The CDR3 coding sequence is TGTGCCAGCTCATCCGGGACAGGGTTGATTGGCTACACCTTC.

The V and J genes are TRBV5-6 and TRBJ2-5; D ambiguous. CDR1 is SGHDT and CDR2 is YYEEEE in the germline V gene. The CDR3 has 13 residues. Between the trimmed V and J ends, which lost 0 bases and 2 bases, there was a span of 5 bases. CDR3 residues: CASSLVGQETQYF. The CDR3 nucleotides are TGTGCCAGCAGCTTGGTGGGACAAGAGACCCAGTACTTC.

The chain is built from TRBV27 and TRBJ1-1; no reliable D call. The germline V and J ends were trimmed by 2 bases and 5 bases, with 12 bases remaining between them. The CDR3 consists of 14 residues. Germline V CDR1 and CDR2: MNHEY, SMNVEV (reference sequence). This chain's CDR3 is CASSLVGSWTEAFF. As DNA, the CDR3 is TGTGCCAGCAGTTTAGTGGGTAGCTGGACTGAAGCTTTCTTT.

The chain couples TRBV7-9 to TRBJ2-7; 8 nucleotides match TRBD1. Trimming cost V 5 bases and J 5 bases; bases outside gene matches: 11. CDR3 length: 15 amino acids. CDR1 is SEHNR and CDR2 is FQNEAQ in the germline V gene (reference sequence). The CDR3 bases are TGTGCCAGCAGCGCCCCGGACAGGGTGAGGGACGAGCAGTACTTC. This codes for CASSAPDRVRDEQYF.

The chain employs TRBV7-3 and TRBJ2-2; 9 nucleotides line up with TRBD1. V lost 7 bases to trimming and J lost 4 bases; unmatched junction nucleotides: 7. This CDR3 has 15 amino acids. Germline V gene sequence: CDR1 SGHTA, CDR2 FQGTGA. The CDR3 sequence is CASNPTGGVTGELFF. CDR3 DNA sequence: TGTGCCAGCAACCCGACAGGGGGGGTCACCGGGGAGCTGTTTTTT.

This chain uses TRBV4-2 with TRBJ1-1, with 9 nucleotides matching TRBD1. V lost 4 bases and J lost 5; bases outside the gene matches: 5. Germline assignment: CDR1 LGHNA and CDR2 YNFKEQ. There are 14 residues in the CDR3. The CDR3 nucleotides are TGTGCCAGCAGCCGAACGACAGGGGGGACTGAAGCTTTCTTT. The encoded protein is CASSRTTGGTEAFF.

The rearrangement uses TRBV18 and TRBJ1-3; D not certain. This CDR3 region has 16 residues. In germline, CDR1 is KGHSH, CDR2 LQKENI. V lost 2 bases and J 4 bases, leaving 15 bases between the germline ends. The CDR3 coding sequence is TGTGCCAGCTCACCAAGGTCGGTTCTACCCGGAAACACCATATATTTT. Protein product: CASSPRSVLPGNTIYF.

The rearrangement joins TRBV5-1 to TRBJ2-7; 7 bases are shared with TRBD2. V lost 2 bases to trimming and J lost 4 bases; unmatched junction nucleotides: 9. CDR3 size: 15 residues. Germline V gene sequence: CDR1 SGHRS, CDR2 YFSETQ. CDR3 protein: CASSFLSSGKYEQYF. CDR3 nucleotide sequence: TGCGCCAGCAGCTTTTTGTCTAGCGGAAAATACGAGCAGTACTTC.

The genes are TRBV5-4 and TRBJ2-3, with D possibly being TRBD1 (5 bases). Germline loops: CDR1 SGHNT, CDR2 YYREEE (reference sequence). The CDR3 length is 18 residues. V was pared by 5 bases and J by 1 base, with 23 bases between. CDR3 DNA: TGTGCCAGCAGTGATAAATTAGGGGCCTCAGGAGGCACAGATACGCAGTATTTT. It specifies CASSDKLGASGGTDTQYF.

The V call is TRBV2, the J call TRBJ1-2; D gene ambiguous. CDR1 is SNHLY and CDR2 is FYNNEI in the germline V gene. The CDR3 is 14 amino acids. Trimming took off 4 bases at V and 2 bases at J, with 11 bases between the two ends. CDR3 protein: CASSVVTVNYGYTF. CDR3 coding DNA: TGTGCCAGCAGTGTCGTGACGGTGAACTATGGCTACACCTTC.

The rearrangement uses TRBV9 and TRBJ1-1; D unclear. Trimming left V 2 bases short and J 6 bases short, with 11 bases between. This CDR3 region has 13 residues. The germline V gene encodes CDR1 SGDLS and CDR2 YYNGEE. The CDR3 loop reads CASSVGVGAEAFF. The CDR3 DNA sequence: TGTGCCAGCAGCGTTGGGGTTGGCGCTGAAGCTTTCTTT.

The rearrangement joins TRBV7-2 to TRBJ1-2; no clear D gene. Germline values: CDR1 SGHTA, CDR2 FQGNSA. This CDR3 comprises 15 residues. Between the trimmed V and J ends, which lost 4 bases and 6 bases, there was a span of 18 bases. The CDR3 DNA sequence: TGTGCCAGCAGCTCTAAGTACCGGGATGGGGATGGCTACACCTTC. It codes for CASSSKYRDGDGYTF.

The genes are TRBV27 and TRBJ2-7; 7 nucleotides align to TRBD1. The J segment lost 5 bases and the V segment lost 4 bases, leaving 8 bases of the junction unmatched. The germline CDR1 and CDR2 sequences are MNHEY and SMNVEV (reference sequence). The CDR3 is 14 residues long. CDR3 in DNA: TGTGCCAGCAGTTCTCTGACAGGGAACCACGAGCAGTACTTC. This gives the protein CASSSLTGNHEQYF.

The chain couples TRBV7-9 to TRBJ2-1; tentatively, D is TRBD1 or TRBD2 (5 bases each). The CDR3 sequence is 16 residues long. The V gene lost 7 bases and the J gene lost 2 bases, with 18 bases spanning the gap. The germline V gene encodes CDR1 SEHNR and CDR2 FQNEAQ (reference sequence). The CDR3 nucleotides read TGTGCCAGCACCTCAAGGGGAGATCCTGCCTACAATGAGCAGTTCTTC. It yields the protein CASTSRGDPAYNEQFF.